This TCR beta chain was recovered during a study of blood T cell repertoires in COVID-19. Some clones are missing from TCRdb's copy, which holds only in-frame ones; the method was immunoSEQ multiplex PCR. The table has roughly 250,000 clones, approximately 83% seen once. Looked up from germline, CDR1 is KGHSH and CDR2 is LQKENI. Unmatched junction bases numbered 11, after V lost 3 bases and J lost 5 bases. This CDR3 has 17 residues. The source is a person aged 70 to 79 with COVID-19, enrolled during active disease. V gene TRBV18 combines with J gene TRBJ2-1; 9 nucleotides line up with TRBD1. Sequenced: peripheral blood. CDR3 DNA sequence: TGTGCCAGCTCACCGAATCGACAGGGGGGAATTAACAATGAGCAGTTCTTC. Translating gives CASSPNRQGGINNEQFF.